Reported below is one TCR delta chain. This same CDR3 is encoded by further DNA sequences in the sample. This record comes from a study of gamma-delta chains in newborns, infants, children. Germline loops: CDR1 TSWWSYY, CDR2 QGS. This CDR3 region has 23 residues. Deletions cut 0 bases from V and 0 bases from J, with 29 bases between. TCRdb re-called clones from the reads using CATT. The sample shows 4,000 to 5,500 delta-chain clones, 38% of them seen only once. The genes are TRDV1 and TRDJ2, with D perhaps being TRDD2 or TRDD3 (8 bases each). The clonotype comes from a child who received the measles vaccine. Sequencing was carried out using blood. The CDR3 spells CALGELYPTSYIWGTALTAQLFF. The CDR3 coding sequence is TGTGCTCTTGGGGAACTATACCCCACTTCCTACATCTGGGGGACTGCTTTGACAGCACAACTCTTCTTT.